These T cell receptor beta chains were read from a single sample in a study of T cell changes during pregnancy in multiple sclerosis. Measured with immunoSEQ multiplex PCR; TCRdb has only the in-frame clones, and not every one. The table shows tens of thousands of clones, with 80% to 90% occurring only once. Sequencing was performed on CD4+ T cells from peripheral blood mononuclear cells, taken before pregnancy. Receptor source: a female donor with multiple sclerosis, enrolled in a pregnancy study. CDR3s include the opening cysteine and the closing phenylalanine or tryptophan. Fields, in order: D gene, clone size, V gene, J gene, CDR3 protein, CDR3 DNA. D genes are given only for firm matches. Not every row has a clone size; where given, it reads once, few, many or a size class.

D: TRBD1
size: .
V: TRBV19
J: TRBJ2-5
CDR3: CASAGRGRETQYF
DNA: TGTGCCAGTGCGGGCAGGGGGCGGGAGACCCAGTACTTC

D: .
size: .
V: TRBV6-1
J: TRBJ1-2
CDR3: CASSEQGNIDGYTF
DNA: TGTGCCAGCAGTGAACAGGGAAATATTGATGGCTACACCTTC

D: TRBD1
size: .
V: TRBV5-4
J: TRBJ1-2
CDR3: CASRSTGMGYGYTF
DNA: TGTGCCAGCAGGTCGACAGGGATGGGCTATGGCTACACCTTC

D: TRBD1
size: .
V: TRBV5-1
J: TRBJ2-7
CDR3: CASSWTGGESYEQYF
DNA: TGCGCCAGCAGCTGGACAGGGGGCGAGTCCTACGAGCAGTACTTC

D: .
size: .
V: TRBV6-6
J: TRBJ2-2
CDR3: CASSYSLGRKTGELFF
DNA: TGTGCCAGCAGTTACTCTCTCGGGAGAAAGACCGGGGAGCTGTTTTTT

D: TRBD2
size: .
V: TRBV9
J: TRBJ2-1
CDR3: CASSDPTLAGGGPSSYNEQFF
DNA: TGTGCCAGCAGCGACCCTACACTAGCGGGAGGCGGACCAAGCTCCTACAATGAGCAGTTCTTC

D: .
size: .
V: TRBV7-2
J: TRBJ2-7
CDR3: CASSLWAGGAYEQYF
DNA: TGTGCCAGCAGCTTATGGGCCGGGGGAGCTTACGAGCAGTACTTC

D: .
size: .
V: TRBV9
J: TRBJ2-3
CDR3: CASSVDSPHRPPDTQYF
DNA: TGTGCCAGCAGCGTAGATTCCCCCCACAGGCCCCCAGATACGCAGTATTTT

D: TRBD2
size: .
V: TRBV5-5
J: TRBJ2-7
CDR3: CASSLPGGPSHEQYF
DNA: TGTGCCAGCAGCTTACCGGGAGGGCCATCTCACGAGCAGTACTTC

D: TRBD2
size: .
V: TRBV10-2
J: TRBJ2-1
CDR3: CASGRAATWDEQFF
DNA: TGCGCCAGCGGGAGGGCAGCGACATGGGATGAGCAGTTCTTC

D: TRBD2
size: .
V: TRBV13
J: TRBJ2-3
CDR3: CASSRLLAGDTQYF
DNA: TGTGCCAGCAGCCGACTACTAGCGGGAGATACGCAGTATTTT

D: .
size: .
V: TRBV4-1
J: TRBJ2-7
CDR3: CASSPTGSDYEQYF
DNA: TGCGCCAGCAGCCCAACAGGGAGTGACTACGAGCAGTACTTC

D: TRBD1
size: .
V: TRBV9
J: TRBJ2-2
CDR3: CASRDRGTGELFF
DNA: TGTGCCAGCAGGGACAGGGGGACCGGGGAGCTGTTTTTT

D: TRBD2
size: .
V: TRBV5-1
J: TRBJ2-2
CDR3: CASSLGSSGMNTGELFF
DNA: TGCGCCAGCAGCTTGGGGTCTAGCGGTATGAACACCGGGGAGCTGTTTTTT

D: .
size: .
V: TRBV4-2
J: TRBJ2-3
CDR3: CASSQALFQRGGTDTQYF
DNA: TGTGCCAGCAGCCAAGCCCTATTTCAAAGGGGAGGTACAGATACGCAGTATTTT

D: .
size: .
V: TRBV9
J: TRBJ1-5
CDR3: CASSVGRDSNQPQHF
DNA: TGTGCCAGCAGCGTAGGGAGGGATAGCAATCAGCCCCAGCATTTT

D: TRBD1
size: .
V: TRBV6-5
J: TRBJ2-5
CDR3: CASSAYRGQGEQYF
DNA: TGTGCCAGCAGCGCCTACAGGGGCCAGGGGGAGCAGTACTTC

D: TRBD1
size: .
V: TRBV11-2
J: TRBJ1-1
CDR3: CASSREGARSQTLNTEAFF
DNA: TGTGCCAGCAGCCGTGAGGGGGCCAGAAGCCAGACTTTGAACACTGAAGCTTTCTTT

D: TRBD1
size: .
V: TRBV5-1
J: TRBJ1-2
CDR3: CASSQGQGTLGVYGYTF
DNA: TGCGCCAGCAGCCAAGGACAGGGTACATTGGGGGTCTATGGCTACACCTTC

D: TRBD2
size: .
V: TRBV6-5
J: TRBJ2-3
CDR3: CASSYGLAGTDTQYF
DNA: TGTGCCAGCAGTTACGGACTAGCGGGAACCGATACGCAGTATTTT

D: TRBD2
size: .
V: TRBV2
J: TRBJ2-3
CDR3: CASRAGTSGDTQYF
DNA: TGTGCCAGCAGGGCCGGGACTAGCGGGGATACGCAGTATTTT

D: .
size: .
V: TRBV9
J: TRBJ1-2
CDR3: CASSVGRGGYGYTF
DNA: TGTGCCAGCAGCGTAGGACGGGGTGGTTATGGCTACACCTTC

D: TRBD2
size: .
V: TRBV6-6
J: TRBJ2-7
CDR3: CASTLGLASYEQYF
DNA: TGTGCCAGCACTTTGGGACTAGCTTCGTACGAGCAGTACTTC

D: TRBD2
size: .
V: TRBV6-4
J: TRBJ2-2
CDR3: CASSKLAGDTGELFF
DNA: TGTGCCAGCAGCAAACTAGCGGGAGATACCGGGGAGCTGTTTTTT

D: .
size: .
V: TRBV28
J: TRBJ2-5
CDR3: CASSAGSQETQYF
DNA: TGTGCCAGCAGCGCCGGGTCCCAAGAGACCCAGTACTTC

D: TRBD1
size: .
V: TRBV19
J: TRBJ1-1
CDR3: CASRDRRGTEAFF
DNA: TGTGCCAGTAGGGACAGGCGGGGCACTGAAGCTTTCTTT

D: .
size: few
V: TRBV12-5
J: TRBJ2-7
CDR3: CASGLARARSEGYEQYF
DNA: TGTGCTAGTGGTTTGGCCCGAGCGAGATCGGAAGGCTACGAGCAGTACTTC

D: .
size: .
V: TRBV6-4
J: TRBJ2-5
CDR3: CASLRGKETQYF
DNA: TGTGCCAGCCTCCGGGGTAAGGAGACCCAGTACTTC

D: .
size: few
V: TRBV7-2
J: TRBJ2-7
CDR3: CASSLGVGPTFYEQYF
DNA: TGTGCCAGCAGCTTAGGTGTGGGCCCCACCTTTTACGAGCAGTACTTC

D: .
size: .
V: TRBV7-9
J: TRBJ2-7
CDR3: CASSFLSATAYEQYF
DNA: TGTGCCAGCAGCTTTTTGAGCGCTACGGCCTACGAGCAGTACTTC

D: .
size: .
V: TRBV9
J: TRBJ2-1
CDR3: CASSRGGQKQFF
DNA: TGTGCCAGCAGTCGAGGGGGTCAAAAGCAGTTCTTC

D: TRBD2
size: .
V: TRBV6-5
J: TRBJ2-3
CDR3: CASSYILAGGTDTQYF
DNA: TGTGCCAGCAGTTACATCCTAGCGGGTGGGACAGATACGCAGTATTTT

D: TRBD2
size: .
V: TRBV5-4
J: TRBJ2-3
CDR3: CASSRRLARSTDTQYF
DNA: TGTGCCAGCAGCAGGAGACTAGCAAGAAGCACAGATACGCAGTATTTT

D: .
size: .
V: TRBV2
J: TRBJ2-7
CDR3: CASINQGPYEQYF
DNA: TGTGCCAGCATTAACCAGGGGCCCTACGAGCAGTACTTC

D: TRBD1
size: .
V: TRBV7-2
J: TRBJ1-4
CDR3: CASRAGGARTEKLFF
DNA: TGTGCCAGCAGGGCAGGGGGCGCAAGAACCGAAAAACTGTTTTTT

D: TRBD1
size: .
V: TRBV5-1
J: TRBJ2-3
CDR3: CASSLVGQTTDTQYF
DNA: TGCGCCAGCAGCTTGGTGGGACAGACTACAGATACGCAGTATTTT

D: .
size: .
V: TRBV7-3
J: TRBJ2-1
CDR3: CASSLNQNSNEQFF
DNA: TGTGCCAGCAGCTTAAACCAGAACAGCAATGAGCAGTTCTTC

D: TRBD1
size: .
V: TRBV5-6
J: TRBJ1-5
CDR3: CASSPTGANQPQHF
DNA: TGTGCCAGCAGCCCTACAGGGGCCAATCAGCCCCAGCATTTT

D: TRBD2
size: medium-sized
V: TRBV4-3
J: TRBJ2-1
CDR3: CASSQERGLAGDHEQFF
DNA: TGCGCCAGCAGCCAAGAAAGAGGCCTAGCGGGAGATCATGAGCAGTTCTTC